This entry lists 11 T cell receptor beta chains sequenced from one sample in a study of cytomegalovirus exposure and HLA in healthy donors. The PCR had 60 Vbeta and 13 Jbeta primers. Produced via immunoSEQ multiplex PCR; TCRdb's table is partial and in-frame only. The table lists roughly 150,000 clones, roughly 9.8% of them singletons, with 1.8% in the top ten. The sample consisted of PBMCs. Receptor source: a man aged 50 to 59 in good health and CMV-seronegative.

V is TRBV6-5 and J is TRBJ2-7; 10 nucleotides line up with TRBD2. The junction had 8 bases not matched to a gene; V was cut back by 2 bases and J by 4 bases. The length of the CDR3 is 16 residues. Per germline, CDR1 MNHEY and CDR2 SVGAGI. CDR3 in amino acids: CASSYSRTSGGYEQYF. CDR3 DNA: TGTGCCAGCAGTTACAGCAGGACTAGCGGAGGTTACGAGCAGTACTTC.

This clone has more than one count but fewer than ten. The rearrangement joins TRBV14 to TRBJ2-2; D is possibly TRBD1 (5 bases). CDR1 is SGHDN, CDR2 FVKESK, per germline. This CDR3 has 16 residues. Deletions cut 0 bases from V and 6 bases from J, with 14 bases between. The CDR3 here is CASSQDRVLSAGELFF. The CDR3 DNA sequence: TGTGCCAGCAGCCAAGACAGGGTTTTATCGGCCGGGGAGCTGTTTTTT.

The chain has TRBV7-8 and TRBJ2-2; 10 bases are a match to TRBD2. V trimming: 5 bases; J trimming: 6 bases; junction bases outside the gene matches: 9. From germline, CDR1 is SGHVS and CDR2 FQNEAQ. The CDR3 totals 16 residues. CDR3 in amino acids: CASSGLSGGASGELFF. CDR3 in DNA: TGTGCCAGCAGCGGACTAAGCGGGGGGGCATCCGGGGAGCTGTTTTTT.

In DNA, the CDR3 is TGTGCCAGCAGCTTAGGGAGTAGCGGGAGTCGTACCGGGGAGCTGTTTTTT. Translation: CASSLGSSGSRTGELFF. The rearrangement links TRBV11-2 to TRBJ2-2, with TRBD2 identical over 9 bases. Germline CDR1 is SGHAT and CDR2 is FQNNGV. With V trimmed by 1 base and J by 5 bases, 8 bases remained unmatched. The CDR3 is 17 residues long.

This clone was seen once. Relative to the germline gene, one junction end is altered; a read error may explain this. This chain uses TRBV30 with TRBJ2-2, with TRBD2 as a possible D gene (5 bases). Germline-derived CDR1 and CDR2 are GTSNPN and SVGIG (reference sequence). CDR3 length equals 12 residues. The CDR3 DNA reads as TGTGCCTGCAAAAGGGCGGCCGGGGAGATGTTTTTC. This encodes CACKRAAGEMFF.

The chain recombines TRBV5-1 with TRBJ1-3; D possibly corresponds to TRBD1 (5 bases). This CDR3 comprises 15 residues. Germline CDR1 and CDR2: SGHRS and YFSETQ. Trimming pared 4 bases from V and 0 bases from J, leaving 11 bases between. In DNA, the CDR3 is TGCGCCAGCAGCCTCATCGGGGGCTCTGGAAACACCATATATTTT. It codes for CASSLIGGSGNTIYF.

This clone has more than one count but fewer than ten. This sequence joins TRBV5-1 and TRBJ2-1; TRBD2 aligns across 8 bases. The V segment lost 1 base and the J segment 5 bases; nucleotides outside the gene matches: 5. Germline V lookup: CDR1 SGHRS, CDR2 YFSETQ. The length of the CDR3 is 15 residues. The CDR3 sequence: CASSLRAGGHNEQFF. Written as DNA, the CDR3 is TGCGCCAGCAGCTTGAGGGCGGGGGGACACAATGAGCAGTTCTTC.

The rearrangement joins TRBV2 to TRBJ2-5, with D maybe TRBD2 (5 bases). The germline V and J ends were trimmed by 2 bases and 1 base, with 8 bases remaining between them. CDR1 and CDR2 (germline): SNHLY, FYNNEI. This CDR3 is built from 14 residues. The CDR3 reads CASSERTAQETQYF. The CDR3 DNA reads TGTGCCAGCAGTGAACGGACTGCCCAAGAGACCCAGTACTTC.

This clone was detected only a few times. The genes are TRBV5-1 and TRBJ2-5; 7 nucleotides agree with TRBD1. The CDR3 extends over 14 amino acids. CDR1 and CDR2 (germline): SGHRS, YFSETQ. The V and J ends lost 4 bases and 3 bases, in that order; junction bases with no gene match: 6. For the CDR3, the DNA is TGCGCCAGCAGCCGTGGGACAGAGGAAGAGACCCAGTACTTC. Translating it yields CASSRGTEEETQYF.

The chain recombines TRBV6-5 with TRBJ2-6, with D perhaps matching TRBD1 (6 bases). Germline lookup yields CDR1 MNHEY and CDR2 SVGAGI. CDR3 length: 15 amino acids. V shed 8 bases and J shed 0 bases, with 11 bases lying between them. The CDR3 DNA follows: TGTGCCAGCGGTCGCAGGGGCTCTGGGGCCAACGTCCTGACTTTC. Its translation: CASGRRGSGANVLTF.

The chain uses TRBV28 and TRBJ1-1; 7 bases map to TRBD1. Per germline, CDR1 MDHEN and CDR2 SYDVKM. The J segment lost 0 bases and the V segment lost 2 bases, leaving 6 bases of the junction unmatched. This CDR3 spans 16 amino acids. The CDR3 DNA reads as TGTGCCAGCAGTTTACGGGGGACAGTTTTGAACACTGAAGCTTTCTTT. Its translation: CASSLRGTVLNTEAFF.